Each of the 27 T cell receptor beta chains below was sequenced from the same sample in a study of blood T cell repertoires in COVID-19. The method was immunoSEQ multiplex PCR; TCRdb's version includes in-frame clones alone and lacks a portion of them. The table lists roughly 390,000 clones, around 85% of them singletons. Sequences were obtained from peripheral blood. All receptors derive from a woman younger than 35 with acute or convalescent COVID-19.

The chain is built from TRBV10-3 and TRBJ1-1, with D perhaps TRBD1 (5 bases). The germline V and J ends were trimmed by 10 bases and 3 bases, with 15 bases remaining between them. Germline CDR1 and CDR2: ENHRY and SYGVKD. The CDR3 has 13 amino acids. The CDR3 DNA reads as TGTGCCACTAAACGGGACTGGGACACTGAAGCTTTCTTT. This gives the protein CATKRDWDTEAFF.

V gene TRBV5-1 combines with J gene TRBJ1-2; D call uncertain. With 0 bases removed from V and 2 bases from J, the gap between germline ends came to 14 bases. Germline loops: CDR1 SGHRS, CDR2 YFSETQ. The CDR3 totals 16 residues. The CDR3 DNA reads TGCGCCAGCAGCTTGGCCCGCGGGAGCAAGAACTATGGCTACACCTTC. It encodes CASSLARGSKNYGYTF. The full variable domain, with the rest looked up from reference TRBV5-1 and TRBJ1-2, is KAGVTQTPRYLIKTRGQQVTLSCSPISGHRSVSWYQQTPGQGLQFLFEYFSETQRNKGNFPGRFSGRQFSNSRSEMNVSTLELGDSALYLCASSLARGSKNYGYTFGSGTRLTVV.

CDR3 coding DNA: TGCGCCAGCAGCTTGGAAGTGAGATCCGATTCACCCCTCCACTTT. Translation gives CASSLEVRSDSPLHF. The genes are TRBV5-1 and TRBJ1-6; D unclear. The CDR3 loop spans 15 amino acids. From germline, CDR1 is SGHRS and CDR2 YFSETQ. Trimming cost V 0 bases and J 8 bases, with 12 bases left between them.

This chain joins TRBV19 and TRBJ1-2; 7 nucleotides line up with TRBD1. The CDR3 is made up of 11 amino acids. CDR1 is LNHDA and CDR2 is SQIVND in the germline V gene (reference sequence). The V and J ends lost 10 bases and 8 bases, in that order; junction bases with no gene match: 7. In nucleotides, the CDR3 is TGTGCCACCGGCAGGGGGAGCGGCTACACCTTC. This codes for CATGRGSGYTF.

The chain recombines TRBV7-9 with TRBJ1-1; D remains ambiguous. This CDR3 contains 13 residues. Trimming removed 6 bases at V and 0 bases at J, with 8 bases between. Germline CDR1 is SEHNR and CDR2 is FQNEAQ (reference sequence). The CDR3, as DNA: TGTGCCAGCAGTCCACCGGTGAACACTGAAGCTTTCTTT. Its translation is CASSPPVNTEAFF.

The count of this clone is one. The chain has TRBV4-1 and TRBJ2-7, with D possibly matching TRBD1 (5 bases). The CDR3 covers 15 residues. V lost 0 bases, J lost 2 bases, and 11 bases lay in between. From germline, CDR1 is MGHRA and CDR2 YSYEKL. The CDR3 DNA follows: TGCGCCAGCAGCCAAGATGGGGCGAATACCTACGAGCAGTACTTC. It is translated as CASSQDGANTYEQYF.

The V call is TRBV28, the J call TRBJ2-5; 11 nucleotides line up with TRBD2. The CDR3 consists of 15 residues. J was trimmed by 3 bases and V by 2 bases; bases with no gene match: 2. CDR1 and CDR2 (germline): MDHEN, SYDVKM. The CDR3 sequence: CASSLPGLAEETQYF. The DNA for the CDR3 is TGTGCCAGCAGTTTACCGGGACTAGCGGAAGAGACCCAGTACTTC.

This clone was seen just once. In DNA form, the CDR3 reads TGTGCCAGTAACAGGGGGACCGGGGAGCTGTTTTTT. It encodes CASNRGTGELFF. This chain joins TRBV19 and TRBJ2-2, with 8 bases identical to TRBD1. V gave up 7 bases and J gave up 5 bases; unmatched junction bases: 0. Germline V gives CDR1 LNHDA, CDR2 SQIVND (reference sequence). CDR3 length equals 12 residues.

The CDR3 here is CASSKETPTGGAAGYTF. In nucleotides, the CDR3 is TGTGCCAGTAGTAAAGAAACACCGACAGGGGGCGCAGCCGGCTACACCTTC. The chain has TRBV19 and TRBJ1-2, with TRBD1 matching over 10 bases. Losses at the gene ends were 4 bases for V and 8 bases for J; bases not matched to a gene: 16. CDR1 and CDR2 (germline): LNHDA, SQIVND (reference sequence). The CDR3 is 17 amino acids.

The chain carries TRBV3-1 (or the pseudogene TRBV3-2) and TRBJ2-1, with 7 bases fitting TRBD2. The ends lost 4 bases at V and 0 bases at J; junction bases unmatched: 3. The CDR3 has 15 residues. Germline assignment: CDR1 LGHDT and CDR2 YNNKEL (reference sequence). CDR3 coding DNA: TGTGCCAGCAGCCGCCGGGACTACTCCTACAATGAGCAGTTCTTC. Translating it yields CASSRRDYSYNEQFF.

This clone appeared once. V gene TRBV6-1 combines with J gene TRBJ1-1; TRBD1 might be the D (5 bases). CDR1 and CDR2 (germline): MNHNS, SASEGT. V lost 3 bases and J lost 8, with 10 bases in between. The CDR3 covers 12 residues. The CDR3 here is CASSDLDREAFF. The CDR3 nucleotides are TGTGCCAGCAGTGATTTAGACAGAGAAGCTTTCTTT.

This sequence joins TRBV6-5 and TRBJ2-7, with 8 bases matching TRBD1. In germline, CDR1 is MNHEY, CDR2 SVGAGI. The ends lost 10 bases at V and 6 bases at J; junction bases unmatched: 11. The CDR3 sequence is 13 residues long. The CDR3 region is CAIPGTGRAEQYF. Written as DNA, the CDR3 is TGTGCCATCCCAGGGACAGGACGGGCCGAGCAGTACTTC.

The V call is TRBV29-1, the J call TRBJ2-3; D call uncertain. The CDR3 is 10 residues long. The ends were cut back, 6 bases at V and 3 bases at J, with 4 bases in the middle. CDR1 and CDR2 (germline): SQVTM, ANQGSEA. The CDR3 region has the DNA TGCAGCGTCCAAACAGATACGCAGTATTTT. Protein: CSVQTDTQYF.

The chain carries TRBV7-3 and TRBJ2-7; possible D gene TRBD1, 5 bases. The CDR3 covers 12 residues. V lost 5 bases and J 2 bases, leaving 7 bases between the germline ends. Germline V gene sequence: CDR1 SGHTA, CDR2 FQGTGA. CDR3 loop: CASSPGTYEQYF. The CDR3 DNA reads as TGTGCCAGCAGCCCAGGGACCTACGAGCAGTACTTC.

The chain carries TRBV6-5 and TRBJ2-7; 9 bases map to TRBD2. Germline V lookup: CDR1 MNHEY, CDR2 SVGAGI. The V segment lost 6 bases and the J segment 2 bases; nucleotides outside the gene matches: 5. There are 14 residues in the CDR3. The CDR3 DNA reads TGTGCCAGCAGAGGTAGCGGGGGACCCTACGAGCAGTACTTC. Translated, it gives CASRGSGGPYEQYF.

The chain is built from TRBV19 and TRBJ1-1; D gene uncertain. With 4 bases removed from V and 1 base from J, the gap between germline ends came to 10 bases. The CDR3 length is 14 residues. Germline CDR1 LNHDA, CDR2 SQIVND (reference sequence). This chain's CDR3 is CASSSLTRNTEAFF. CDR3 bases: TGTGCCAGTAGTAGCTTGACAAGGAACACTGAAGCTTTCTTT.

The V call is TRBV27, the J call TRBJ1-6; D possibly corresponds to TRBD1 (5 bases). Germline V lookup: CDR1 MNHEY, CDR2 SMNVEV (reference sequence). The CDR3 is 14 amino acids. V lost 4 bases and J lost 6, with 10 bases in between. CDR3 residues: CASSSLDSNSPLHF. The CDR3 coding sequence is TGTGCCAGCAGTTCCCTCGACAGTAATTCACCCCTCCACTTT.

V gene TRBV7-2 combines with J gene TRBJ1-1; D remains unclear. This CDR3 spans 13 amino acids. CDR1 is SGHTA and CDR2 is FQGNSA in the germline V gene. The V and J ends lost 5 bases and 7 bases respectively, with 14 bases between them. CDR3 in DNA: TGTGCCAGCAGCACTAGGAGGGAAAGTGAAGCTTTCTTT. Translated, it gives CASSTRRESEAFF.

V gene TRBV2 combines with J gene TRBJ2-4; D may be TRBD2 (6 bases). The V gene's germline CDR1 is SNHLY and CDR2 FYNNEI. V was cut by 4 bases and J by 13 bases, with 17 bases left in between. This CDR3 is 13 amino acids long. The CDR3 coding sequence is TGTGCCAGCAGTGGAGACACGTTTGCGGGGCAGTACTTC. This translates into CASSGDTFAGQYF.

The CDR3 region has the DNA TGCGCCAGCAGCTTGATAGGGACAGGACAAGAGGGGAGTGAGCAGTTCTTC. Protein: CASSLIGTGQEGSEQFF. The V gene is TRBV5-1, the J gene TRBJ2-1, with 8 bases aligning to TRBD1. Per germline, CDR1 SGHRS and CDR2 YFSETQ. The ends lost 1 base at V and 9 bases at J; junction bases unmatched: 15. The length of the CDR3 is 17 residues.

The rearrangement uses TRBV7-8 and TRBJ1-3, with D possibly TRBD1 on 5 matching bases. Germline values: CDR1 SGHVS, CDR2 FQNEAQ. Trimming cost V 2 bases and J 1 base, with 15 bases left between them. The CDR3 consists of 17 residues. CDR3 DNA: TGTGCCAGCAGCTTATGGGGCAGGCTAATGTCTGGAAACACCATATATTTT. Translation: CASSLWGRLMSGNTIYF.

CDR3 residues: CASRKPGTGGQDTEAFF. CDR3 nucleotide sequence: TGTGCCAGCAGGAAACCCGGGACAGGGGGCCAAGACACTGAAGCTTTCTTT. The chain uses TRBV2 and TRBJ1-1; 12 bases align to TRBD1. CDR1 SNHLY and CDR2 FYNNEI come from the germline V gene. The CDR3 totals 17 residues. V trimming: 6 bases; J trimming: 3 bases; junction bases outside the gene matches: 11.

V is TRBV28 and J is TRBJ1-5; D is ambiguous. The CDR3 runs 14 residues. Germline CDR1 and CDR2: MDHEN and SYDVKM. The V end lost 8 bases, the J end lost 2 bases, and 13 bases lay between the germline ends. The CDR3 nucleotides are TGTGCCAGCTACCGGACTGCCGGCAATCAGCCCCAGCATTTT. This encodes CASYRTAGNQPQHF.

The CDR3 spells CASSAGGSGNQPQHF. The CDR3 bases are TGTGCCAGCAGCGCGGGGGGTTCGGGCAATCAGCCCCAGCATTTT. The gene calls are TRBV5-5 and TRBJ1-5, with a tentative D call TRBD1 (5 bases). CDR1 and CDR2 from the germline V gene are SGHKS and YYEKEE (reference sequence). V was cut by 4 bases and J by 2 bases, with 13 bases left in between. The CDR3 runs 15 residues. The full variable domain, in which reference TRBV5-5 and TRBJ1-5 provide the parts outside the CDR3, is DAGVTQSPTHLIKTRGQQVTLRCSPISGHKSVSWYQQVLGQGPQFIFQYYEKEERGRGNFPDRFSARQFPNYSSELNVNALLLGDSALYLCASSAGGSGNQPQHFGDGTRLSIL.

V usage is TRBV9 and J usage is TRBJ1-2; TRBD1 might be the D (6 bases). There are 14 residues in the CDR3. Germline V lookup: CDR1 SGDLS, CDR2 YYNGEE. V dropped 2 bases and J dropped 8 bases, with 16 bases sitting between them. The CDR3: CASSVPDSGGGYTF. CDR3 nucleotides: TGTGCCAGCAGCGTGCCGGACAGTGGCGGAGGCTACACCTTC.

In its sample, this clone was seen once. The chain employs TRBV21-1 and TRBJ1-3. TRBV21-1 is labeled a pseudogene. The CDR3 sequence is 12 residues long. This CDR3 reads CASSKGGDTIYF. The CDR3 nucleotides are TGTGCCAGCAGCAAAGGGGGGGACACCATATATTTT.

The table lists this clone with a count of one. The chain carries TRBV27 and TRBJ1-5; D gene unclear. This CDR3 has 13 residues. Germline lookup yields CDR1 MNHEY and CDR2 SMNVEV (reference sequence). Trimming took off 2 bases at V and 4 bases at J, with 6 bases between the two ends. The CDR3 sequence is CASSLRENQPQHF. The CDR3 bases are TGTGCCAGCAGTTTAAGGGAGAATCAGCCCCAGCATTTT.